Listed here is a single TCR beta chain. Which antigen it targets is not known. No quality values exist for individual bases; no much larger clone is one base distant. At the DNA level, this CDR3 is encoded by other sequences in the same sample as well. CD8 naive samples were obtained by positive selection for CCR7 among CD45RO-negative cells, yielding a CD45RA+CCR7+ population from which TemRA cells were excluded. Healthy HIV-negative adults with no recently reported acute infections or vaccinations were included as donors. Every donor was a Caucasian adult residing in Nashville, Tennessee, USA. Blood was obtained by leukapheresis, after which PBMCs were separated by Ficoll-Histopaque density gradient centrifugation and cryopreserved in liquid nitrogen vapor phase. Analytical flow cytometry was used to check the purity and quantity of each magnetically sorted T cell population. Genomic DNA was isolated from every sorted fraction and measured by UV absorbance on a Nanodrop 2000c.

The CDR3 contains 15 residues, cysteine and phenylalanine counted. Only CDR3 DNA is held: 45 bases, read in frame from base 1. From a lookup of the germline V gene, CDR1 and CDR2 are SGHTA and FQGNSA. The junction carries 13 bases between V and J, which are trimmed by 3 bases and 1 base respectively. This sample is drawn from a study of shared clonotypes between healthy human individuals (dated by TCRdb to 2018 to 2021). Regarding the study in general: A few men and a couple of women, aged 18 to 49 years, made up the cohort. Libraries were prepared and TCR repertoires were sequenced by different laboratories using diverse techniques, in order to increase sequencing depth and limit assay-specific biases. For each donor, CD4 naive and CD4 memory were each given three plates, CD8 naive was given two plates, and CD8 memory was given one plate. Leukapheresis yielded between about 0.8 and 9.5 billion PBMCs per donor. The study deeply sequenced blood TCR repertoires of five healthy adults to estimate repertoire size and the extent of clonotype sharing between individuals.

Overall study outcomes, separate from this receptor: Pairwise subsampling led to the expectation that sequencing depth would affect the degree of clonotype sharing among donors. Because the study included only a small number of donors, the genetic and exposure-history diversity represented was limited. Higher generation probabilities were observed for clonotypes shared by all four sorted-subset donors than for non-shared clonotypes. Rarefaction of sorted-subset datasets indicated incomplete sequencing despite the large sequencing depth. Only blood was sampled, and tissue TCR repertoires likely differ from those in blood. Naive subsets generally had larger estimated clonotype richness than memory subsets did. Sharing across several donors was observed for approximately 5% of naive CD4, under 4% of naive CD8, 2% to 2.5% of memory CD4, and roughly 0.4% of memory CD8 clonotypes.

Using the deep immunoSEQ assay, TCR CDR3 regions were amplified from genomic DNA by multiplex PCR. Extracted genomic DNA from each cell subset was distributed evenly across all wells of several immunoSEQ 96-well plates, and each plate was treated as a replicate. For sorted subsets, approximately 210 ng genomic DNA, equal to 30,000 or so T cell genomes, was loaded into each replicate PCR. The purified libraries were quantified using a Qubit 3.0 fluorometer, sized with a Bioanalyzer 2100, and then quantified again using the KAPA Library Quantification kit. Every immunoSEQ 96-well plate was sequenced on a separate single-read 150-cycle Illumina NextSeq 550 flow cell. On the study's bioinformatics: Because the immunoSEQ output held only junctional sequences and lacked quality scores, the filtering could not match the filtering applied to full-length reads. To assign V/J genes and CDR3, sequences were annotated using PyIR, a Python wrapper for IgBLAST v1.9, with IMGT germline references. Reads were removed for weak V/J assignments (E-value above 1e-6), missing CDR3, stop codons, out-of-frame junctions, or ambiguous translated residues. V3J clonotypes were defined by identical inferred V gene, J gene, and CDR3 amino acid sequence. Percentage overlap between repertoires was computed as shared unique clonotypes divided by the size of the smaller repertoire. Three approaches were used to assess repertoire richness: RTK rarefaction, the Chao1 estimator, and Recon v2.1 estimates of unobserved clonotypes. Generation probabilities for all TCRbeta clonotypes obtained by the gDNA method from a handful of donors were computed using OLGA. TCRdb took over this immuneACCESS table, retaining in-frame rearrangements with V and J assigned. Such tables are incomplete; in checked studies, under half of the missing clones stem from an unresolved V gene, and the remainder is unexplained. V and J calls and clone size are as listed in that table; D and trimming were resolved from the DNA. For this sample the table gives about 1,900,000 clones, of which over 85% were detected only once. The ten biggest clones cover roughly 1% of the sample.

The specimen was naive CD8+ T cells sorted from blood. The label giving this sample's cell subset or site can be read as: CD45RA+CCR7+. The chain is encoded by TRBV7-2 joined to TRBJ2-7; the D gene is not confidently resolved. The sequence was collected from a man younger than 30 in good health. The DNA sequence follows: TGTGCCAGCAGCTTGGGCTTGGCAGTTTCCTACGAGCAGTACTTC. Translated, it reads CASSLGLAVSYEQYF.